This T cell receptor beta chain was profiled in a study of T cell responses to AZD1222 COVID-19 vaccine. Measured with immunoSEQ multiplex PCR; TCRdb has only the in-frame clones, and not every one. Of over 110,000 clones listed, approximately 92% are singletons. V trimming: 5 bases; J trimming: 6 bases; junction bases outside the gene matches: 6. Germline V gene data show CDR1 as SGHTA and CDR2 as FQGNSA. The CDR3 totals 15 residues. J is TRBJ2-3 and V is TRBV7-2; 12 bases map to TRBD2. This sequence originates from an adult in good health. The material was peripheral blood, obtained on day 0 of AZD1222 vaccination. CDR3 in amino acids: CASSVTSGRSDTQYF. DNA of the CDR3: TGTGCCAGCAGCGTGACTAGCGGGAGATCCGATACGCAGTATTTT. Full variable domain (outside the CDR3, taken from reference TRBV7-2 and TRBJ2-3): GAGVSQSPSNKVTEKGKDVELRCDPISGHTALYWYRQSLGQGLEFLIYFQGNSAPDKSGLPSDRFSAERTGGSVSTLTIQRTQQEDSAVYLCASSVTSGRSDTQYFGPGTRLTVL.